This TCR beta chain was documented in a study of OX40 agonist ivuxolimab in advanced cancers. General observations from the study: More expanded clones were found, on average, in CD8+ than in CD4+ T cells. Partly responding patients at 0.1-3.0 mg/kg showed some of the smallest clonal expansion.

Any history of autoimmune disease or systemic immunosuppression disqualified patients. Baseline, cycle 4 day 1, and cycle 7 day 1 were the blood sampling points. Libraries were prepared by immunoSEQ multiplex PCR; TCRdb keeps only in-frame clonotypes and omits some of them. The data show more than 65,000 clones, with just under 85% seen just once and 20% to 25% held by the top ten. The CDR3 length is 15 residues. The junction had 2 bases not matched to a gene; V was cut back by 3 bases and J by 5 bases. The germline gives CDR1 LNHDA, CDR2 SQIVND (reference sequence). A word on this clone: Antigen: not known.

The sample was CD4+ or CD8+ T cells sorted from blood, taken in a trial of the OX40 agonist ivuxolimab. The V gene is TRBV19, the J gene TRBJ2-3; 13 bases line up with TRBD2. The receptor was isolated from an adult with an advanced solid tumor such as melanoma, head and neck, liver or kidney cancer. The DNA of the CDR3 is TGTGCCAGTAGTATTACTAGCGGGAGGGTAGATACGCAGTATTTT. Its translation: CASSITSGRVDTQYF.